The source of this T cell receptor beta chain is a study of blood T cell repertoires in COVID-19 (TCRdb year 2020). In terms of the full investigation: The collaborator samples originated in the United States, Italy and Spain and spanned the acute and convalescent phases of COVID-19. HLA class I and class II types, where available, came from metadata supplied by the sample provider rather than from assay-based typing. The prospective study material was composed of cDNA or gDNA derived from T cells, B-cell-depleted T cells, or PBMCs. The sample metadata nearly always contained a de-identified subject ID, COVID-19 status, age in years and sex. The repertoires were released in a freely available public database intended as a resource for research on the immune response to SARS-CoV-2. Subjects who had been exposed to COVID-19, were actively infected with it, or had recovered from it provided the deeply sampled blood TCRbeta repertoires that made up the dataset. The samples were drawn from two sources: the first 160 participants of the ongoing ImmuneRACE study, and 1,000 to 1,500 subjects contributed by 6 global collaborators.

A remark on this clone: It lacks a known antigen. The input lacks base qualities; no much larger clone sits a single base away.

Whole blood was collected in K2EDTA tubes by collaborating institutions according to the institutions' own protocols. Collaborator samples were shipped for TCRbeta analysis as frozen whole blood, isolated PBMCs, or DNA extracted from either sample type. Via the germline V gene, CDR1 is MNHEY and CDR2 SVGAGI. The CDR3 has 14 amino acids, counting the end cysteine and phenylalanine. Solely the CDR3 DNA is kept, with 42 bases framed from the first base. For this chain, trimming is 5 bases at the V end and 8 bases at the J end, and the number of junction bases without a gene match is 10. The immunoSEQ Assay, a bias-controlled multiplex PCR, was used to amplify TCRbeta CDR3 regions from genomic DNA. For the original study's pipeline: The number of nucleated cells in each sample was estimated by amplification of reference gene primers within the assay. To quantify the absolute abundance of each unique TCRbeta CDR3 rearrangement, sequence reads were collapsed and filtered. Productive Simpson clonality was computed per sample as the square root of Simpson's diversity index over productive rearrangements. TCRdb limited this immuneACCESS table to in-frame rearrangements with V and J called. A share of clones is missing; checked studies link under half to unresolved V genes, and the rest is unexplained. Clone size and the V and J calls come from that table; the DNA yielded D and trimming. In all, the sample holds around 46,000 clones, and over 75% of those were seen once. The ten biggest clones cover 15% to 18% of the sample.

Findings and caveats that apply to the study as a whole: The amount of clinical and demographic metadata varied by source and participant and was provided uncurated.

This chain joins TRBV6-5 to TRBJ1-2, with 8 bases aligning to TRBD1. The TCR sequence derives from a human donor in a cohort sampled during active COVID-19. The donor label of this sample is uncertain. Sequences were obtained from peripheral blood. The CDR3 in this case is CASSKGQAGGGYTF. At the DNA level, the sequence is TGTGCCAGCAGTAAGGGACAGGCCGGGGGCGGCTACACCTTC.